The rows below give T cell receptor beta chains drawn from one sample of a study of blood T cell repertoires in COVID-19. Assay used: immunoSEQ multiplex PCR; TCRdb lists only in-frame clones, some missing. The table includes around 130,000 clones, 90% detected once. The sample comprised peripheral blood. The source is a woman of 80 years or more with acute or convalescent COVID-19. The conserved cysteine and the conserved F or W are not part of the CDR3 here.

V: TRBV2; J: TRBJ2-3; length: 13; CDR3: ASIPGTGISVTQY
V: TRBV6-5; J: TRBJ1-1; length: 11; CDR3: ASMTRTRTEAF
V: TRBV27; J: TRBJ1-2; length: 11; CDR3: ASSLRQGYGYT
V: TRBV3-1/TRBV3-2; J: TRBJ1-2; length: 12; CDR3: ASSRGQGEGGYT
V: TRBV5-1; J: TRBJ2-7; length: 11; CDR3: ASSLAGQYEQY
V: TRBV19; J: TRBJ2-7; length: 11; CDR3: ASSLNRGYEQY
V: TRBV6-5; J: TRBJ1-1; length: 11; CDR3: ASSYAQGASAF
V: TRBV3-1/TRBV3-2; J: TRBJ1-1; length: 14; CDR3: ASSHHAGGLNTEAF
V: TRBV16; J: TRBJ1-1; length: 12; CDR3: ASSQLGGNTEAF
V: TRBV5-6; J: TRBJ1-2; length: 11; CDR3: ASSFQGNYGYT
V: TRBV27; J: TRBJ1-2; length: 13; CDR3: ASRREGAGRYGYT
V: TRBV5-6; J: TRBJ2-7; length: 11; CDR3: ASSIQGGYEQY
V: TRBV28; J: TRBJ1-1; length: 11; CDR3: ASGGTANTEAF
V: TRBV2; J: TRBJ1-1; length: 11; CDR3: ASSRDTNTEAF
V: TRBV29-1; J: TRBJ1-2; length: 11; CDR3: SVEKGGVYGYT
V: TRBV5-1; J: TRBJ1-1; length: 14; CDR3: ASSLVQGSMNTEAF
V: TRBV7-2; J: TRBJ1-1; length: 13; CDR3: ASSYFSTGNTEAF
V: TRBV9; J: TRBJ1-3; length: 13; CDR3: ASSVDAVSGNTIY
V: TRBV6-1; J: TRBJ2-5; length: 14; CDR3: ASSGRQTSWQETQY
V: TRBV4-3; J: TRBJ1-6; length: 17; CDR3: ASSQAPPRQAIINSPLH
V: TRBV6-6; J: TRBJ2-6; length: 11; CDR3: ASLSSGANVLT
V: TRBV30; J: TRBJ1-2; length: 8; CDR3: AWRAHGYT
V: TRBV6-2/TRBV6-3; J: TRBJ1-1; length: 11; CDR3: ASSRTVNTEAF
V: TRBV6-1; J: TRBJ1-2; length: 13; CDR3: ASSDQDRSNYGYT
V: TRBV19; J: TRBJ2-3; length: 13; CDR3: ASRMWSGVTDTQY
V: TRBV29-1; J: TRBJ1-1; length: 12; CDR3: SARETGPNTEAF
V: TRBV7-2; J: TRBJ1-1; length: 13; CDR3: ASSYLWGGGTEAF
V: TRBV9; J: TRBJ1-4; length: 12; CDR3: ASSVEVSTGKLF
V: TRBV29-1; J: TRBJ2-7; length: 9; CDR3: SVVLAGEQY
V: TRBV7-2; J: TRBJ2-1; length: 12; CDR3: ASSFQFTRNKQF
V: TRBV2; J: TRBJ2-4; length: 13; CDR3: ASSVFGGAENIQY
V: TRBV18; J: TRBJ1-1; length: 10; CDR3: ASAASGDEAF
V: TRBV7-9; J: TRBJ1-6; length: 13; CDR3: ASSSGQAYNSPLH
V: TRBV11-2; J: TRBJ1-4; length: 14; CDR3: ASRAGRGGTNEKLF
V: TRBV2; J: TRBJ2-2; length: 14; CDR3: ASSVRTLANTGELF
V: TRBV7-6; J: TRBJ2-2; length: 12; CDR3: ASSVRGQGGELF
V: TRBV6-5; J: TRBJ1-5; length: 12; CDR3: ASGTGTGDQPQH
V: TRBV19; J: TRBJ1-1; length: 10; CDR3: ASSVTTGFAF
V: TRBV6-5; J: TRBJ2-7; length: 12; CDR3: ASRVTGVSYEQY
V: TRBV4-2; J: TRBJ1-1; length: 13; CDR3: ASSPKDRENTEAF
V: TRBV5-6; J: TRBJ1-5; length: 14; CDR3: ASSWWGQGAGQPQH
V: TRBV30; J: TRBJ2-5; length: 11; CDR3: AQEGGGIEAQY
V: TRBV3-1/TRBV3-2; J: TRBJ1-3; length: 12; CDR3: ASSQSFSGNTIY